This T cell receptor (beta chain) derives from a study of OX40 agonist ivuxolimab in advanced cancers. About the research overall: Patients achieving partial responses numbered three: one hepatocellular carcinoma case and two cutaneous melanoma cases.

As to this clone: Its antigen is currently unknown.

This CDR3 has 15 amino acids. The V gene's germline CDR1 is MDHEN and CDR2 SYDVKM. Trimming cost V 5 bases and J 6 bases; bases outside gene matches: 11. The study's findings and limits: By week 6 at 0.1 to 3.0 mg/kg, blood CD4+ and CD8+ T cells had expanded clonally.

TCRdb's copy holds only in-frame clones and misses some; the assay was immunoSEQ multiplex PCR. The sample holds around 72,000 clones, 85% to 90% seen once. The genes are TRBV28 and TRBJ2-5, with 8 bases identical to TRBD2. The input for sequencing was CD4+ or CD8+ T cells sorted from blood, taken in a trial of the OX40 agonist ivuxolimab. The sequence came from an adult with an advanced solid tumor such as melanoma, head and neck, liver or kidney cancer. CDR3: CASSLGGGRLKTQYF. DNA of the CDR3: TGTGCCAGCAGTCTCGGGGGGGGCCGGTTAAAGACCCAGTACTTC.